Below are 30 T cell receptor beta chains sequenced from a single sample in a study of glioma-infiltrating T cells. The iRepertoire nested amplicon-rescue multiplex PCR amplified TCR alpha and beta CDR3s from RNA. MiXCR, applied by TCRdb to the multiplex PCR reads, yields one record per CDR3 protein. The sample records about 89,000 distinct CDR3 sequences, 20% to 25% being singletons. Input material: glioma tissue, nonneoplastic brain tissue, or PBMCs (not recorded which). All receptors derive from a human donor with low-grade glioma or glioblastoma, undergoing nonglioma brain surgery, or in good health (not recorded which).

To note about this clonotype: This may stem from a read error, because a much larger clone lies one nucleotide away. The rearrangement uses TRBV6-5 and TRBJ2-7; 8 bases match TRBD2. The CDR3 consists of 13 residues. Germline V gene lookup returns CDR1 MNHEY and CDR2 SVGAGI. The CDR3 reads CASRTGTSASVFF. In nucleotides, the CDR3 is TGTGCCAGCAGAACCGGGACTAGTGCGTCTGTTTTCTTC.

This clonotype came up many times. The V call is TRBV6-1, the J call TRBJ2-7; the match to TRBD1 covers 7 bases. The CDR3 is made up of 16 amino acids. The V gene's germline CDR1 is MNHNS and CDR2 SASEGT. With V trimmed by 5 bases and J by 0 bases, 10 bases remained unmatched. For the CDR3, the DNA is TGTGCCAGCAGTTATACGGGACAGCACTACTCCTACGAGCAGTACTTC. This sequence encodes CASSYTGQHYSYEQYF.

J is TRBJ1-5 and V is TRBV6-1; no definite D call. The germline V gene has CDR1 MNHNS and CDR2 SASEGT. The CDR3 is made up of 13 amino acids. The CDR3 sequence is CASEPRGFQPQHF. In DNA form, the CDR3 reads TGTGCTAGCGAACCGAGAGGGTTCCAGCCCCAGCATTTT.

This clonotype was seen ten or more times. The chain combines TRBV6-1 with TRBJ2-1, with 9 bases aligning to TRBD2. The germline CDR1 and CDR2 sequences are MNHNS and SASEGT. The CDR3 has 15 residues. V lost 5 bases, J lost 3 bases, and 5 bases stayed unmatched. This chain's CDR3 is CASSSLAGHYNEQFF. CDR3 bases: TGTGCCAGCAGTTCTCTAGCGGGGCACTACAATGAGCAGTTCTTC.

Many counts were recorded for this clonotype. The gene calls are TRBV14 and TRBJ1-1; no clear D gene. Germline assignment: CDR1 SGHDN and CDR2 FVKESK. The germline V and J ends were trimmed by 3 bases and 1 base, with 6 bases remaining between them. The CDR3 spans 13 residues. The CDR3 loop reads CASSQFRNTEAFF. CDR3 nucleotides: TGTGCCAGCAGCCAGTTCCGGAACACTGAAGCTTTCTTT.

The table lists this clonotype with many counts. The chain employs TRBV12-3 or TRBV12-4 and TRBJ1-1, with a weak D call TRBD1 (5 bases). The length of the CDR3 is 13 residues. V was trimmed by 3 bases and J by 5 bases, leaving 10 bases between them. The CDR3 DNA reads TGTGCCAGCAGTTTCGCAGGGCGGACTGAAGCTTTCTTT. Translating gives CASSFAGRTEAFF.

This clonotype was seen ten or more times. The gene calls are TRBV20-1 and TRBJ1-3; D is unclear. The CDR3 has 15 amino acids. The V end lost 0 bases, the J end lost 0 bases, and 9 bases lay between the germline ends. CDR1 is DFQATT and CDR2 is SNEGSKA in the germline V gene (reference sequence). The CDR3 region is CSARDRISSGNTIYF. The CDR3 DNA is TGCAGTGCTAGAGATCGTATATCCTCTGGAAACACCATATATTTT.

This clonotype was counted at least ten times. The V and J genes are TRBV7-2 and TRBJ2-7; 8 nucleotides match TRBD2. CDR3 length: 15 amino acids. J lost 2 bases, V lost 0 bases, and 3 bases had no gene match. CDR1 is SGHTA, CDR2 FQGNSA, per germline. As DNA, the CDR3 is TGTGCCAGCAGCTTAGCGGGACTAGGAACCTACGAGCAGTACTTC. It yields the protein CASSLAGLGTYEQYF.

Many counts were recorded for this clonotype. This rearrangement joins TRBV25-1 to TRBJ1-2; no clear D gene. The germline V gene has CDR1 MGHDK and CDR2 SYGVNS. V lost 7 bases, J lost 7 bases, and 13 bases lay in between. The CDR3 runs to 12 residues. CDR3 nucleotides: TGTGCCAGCAATCGGGGTAGCGGTGGCTACACCTTC. This gives the protein CASNRGSGGYTF.

This clonotype occurred a few times. The rearrangement links TRBV19 to TRBJ2-5, with 8 bases aligning to TRBD2. CDR1 is LNHDA and CDR2 is SQIVND in the germline V gene (reference sequence). CDR3 size: 15 residues. V was pared by 7 bases and J by 4 bases, with 11 bases of the junction left unmatched. CDR3: CASTYAGGRVETQYF. The CDR3 coding sequence is TGTGCCAGTACCTACGCGGGGGGACGAGTAGAGACCCAGTACTTC.

There are many counts of this clonotype. The genes are TRBV2 and TRBJ1-1, with 7 bases aligning to TRBD1. Germline CDR1 SNHLY, CDR2 FYNNEI. There are 13 residues in the CDR3. Losses at the gene ends were 6 bases for V and 4 bases for J; bases not matched to a gene: 5. DNA for the CDR3: TGTGCCAGCAGCCTGACAGGGCCCACTGAAGCTTTCTTT. Protein product: CASSLTGPTEAFF.

This clonotype showed up many times. The chain is built from TRBV20-1 and TRBJ1-2, with TRBD1 as a possible D gene (5 bases). The CDR3 has 16 amino acids. Germline V CDR1 and CDR2: DFQATT, SNEGSKA (reference sequence). Trimming shortened V by 0 bases and J by 4 bases, and 18 bases separated the two germline ends. This CDR3 is CSARDRGLGLGYGYTF. In DNA form, the CDR3 reads TGCAGTGCTAGAGATCGGGGCCTGGGCCTTGGCTATGGCTACACCTTC.

The CDR3 DNA reads TGTGCCAGCAGCGTAGTGAGAGCCCTAGGCTACACCTTC. It specifies CASSVVRALGYTF. The chain employs TRBV9 and TRBJ1-2; no reliable D call. Trimming pared 0 bases from V and 8 bases from J, leaving 11 bases between. Germline V CDR1 and CDR2: SGDLS, YYNGEE. The CDR3 spans 13 residues.

With respect to this clonotype: A much larger clone lies one base from this, so it may be a read error. The chain carries TRBV7-9 and TRBJ2-1; D is possibly TRBD2 (5 bases). The germline V and J ends were trimmed by 4 bases and 5 bases, with 15 bases remaining between them. Per the germline V gene, CDR1 is SEHNR and CDR2 is FQNEAQ (reference sequence). The CDR3 runs to 15 residues. As DNA, the CDR3 is TGTGCCAGCAGCTCCGGGCCCGGGGAAAACAATGAGCAGTTCTTC. It is translated as CASSSGPGENNEQFF.

V is TRBV20-1 and J is TRBJ1-2; D is unresolved. This CDR3 spans 14 amino acids. V was cut by 1 base and J by 10 bases, with 19 bases left in between. Germline assignment: CDR1 DFQATT and CDR2 SNEGSKA (reference sequence). The CDR3 loop reads CSARGGHSPYNYTF. CDR3 coding DNA: TGCAGTGCTAGAGGGGGTCACAGCCCCTATAACTACACCTTC.

Comment on this clonotype: It may be a read error: a sequence one base away is much more abundant. The conserved phenylalanine or tryptophan is not found at the CDR3 terminus, so this likely reflects a read error. No DNA is shown, since the ends of the CDR3 on it are uncertain; the CDR3 is the one TCRdb lists. The chain recombines TRBV20-1 with TRBJ1-2; the table's D call TRBD1 went unverified against the DNA. CDR1 DFQATT and CDR2 SNEGSKA come from the germline V gene (reference sequence). The CDR3 spans 11 residues, counting both ends. The CDR3 sequence: CSAPTGYGYAL.

This CDR3 reads CASSQDRLAGGPSDTQYF. CDR3 in DNA: TGTGCCAGCAGCCAAGACCGGCTAGCGGGAGGGCCTAGTGATACGCAGTATTTT. V usage is TRBV3-1 and J usage is TRBJ2-3, with 12 bases that match TRBD2. J gave up 6 bases and V 0 bases, and 10 bases lay outside the gene matches. Germline V CDR1 and CDR2: LGHDT, YNNKEL (reference sequence). The CDR3 totals 18 residues.

This clonotype was found many times. The chain has TRBV27 and TRBJ1-2; TRBD1 might be the D (6 bases). Germline CDR1 and CDR2: MNHEY and SMNVEV (reference sequence). V lost 6 bases and J lost 0, with 23 bases in between. This CDR3 contains 18 residues. The CDR3 sequence: CASSGRGGGISANYGYTF. Here the CDR3 DNA reads TGTGCCAGCAGCGGACGGGGAGGGGGAATATCAGCTAACTATGGCTACACCTTC.

To note about this clonotype: A junction end diverges from the germline sequence, so it may reflect a read error. V gene TRBV19 combines with J gene TRBJ1-1; TRBD1 is a possible D gene (5 bases). In germline, CDR1 is LNHDA, CDR2 SQIVND (reference sequence). The CDR3 runs to 14 residues. CDR3 DNA sequence: TGTGCCAGTAGTATGGACGGGGGTTACACTGAAGCTTCCTTT. This sequence encodes CASSMDGGYTEASF.

The chain links TRBV7-2 to TRBJ2-5, with D possibly TRBD2 on 5 matching bases. This CDR3 contains 15 residues. V was shortened by 6 bases and J by 5 bases, with 19 bases between the two germline ends. Per germline, CDR1 SGHTA and CDR2 FQGNSA. DNA of the CDR3: TGTGCCAGCAGGCCAAACAGAGGGAGATCGGAGACCCAGTACTTC. The encoded protein is CASRPNRGRSETQYF.

This clonotype was recorded at least ten times. The V call is TRBV12-3 or TRBV12-4, the J call TRBJ2-1; 8 bases map to TRBD1. The CDR3 runs to 14 residues. The trim removed 6 bases at V and 2 bases at J, leaving 3 bases unmatched. The CDR3 is CASSGQGPYNEQFF. CDR3 nucleotides: TGTGCCAGCAGCGGACAGGGTCCCTACAATGAGCAGTTCTTC.

This clonotype was recorded a few times. The rearrangement joins TRBV7-2 to TRBJ2-1; no firm D call. The CDR3 contains 13 residues. CDR1 is SGHTA and CDR2 is FQGNSA in the germline V gene. V was clipped by 1 base and J by 5 bases, with 6 bases between them. The CDR3 loop is CASSLGFHNEQFF. The CDR3 DNA sequence: TGTGCCAGCAGCTTAGGCTTCCACAATGAGCAGTTCTTC. The whole variable domain, remainder taken from reference TRBV7-2 and TRBJ2-1, is GAGVSQSPSNKVTEKGKDVELRCDPISGHTALYWYRQSLGQGLEFLIYFQGNSAPDKSGLPSDRFSAERTGGSVSTLTIQRTQQEDSAVYLCASSLGFHNEQFFGPGTRLTVL.

This clonotype was seen only once. This sequence joins TRBV2 and TRBJ2-7; D call uncertain. Germline V gene data show CDR1 as SNHLY and CDR2 as FYNNEI. The ends were cut back, 3 bases at V and 3 bases at J, with 6 bases in the middle. This CDR3 has 12 residues. Here the CDR3 reads CASSESFYEQYF. The CDR3 bases are TGTGCCAGCAGTGAGTCTTTCTACGAGCAGTACTTC.

This clonotype was recorded at least ten times. V gene TRBV29-1 combines with J gene TRBJ1-2; D possibly corresponds to TRBD1 (5 bases). Germline V gene sequence: CDR1 SQVTM, CDR2 ANQGSEA. Trimming left V 3 bases short and J 8 bases short, with 10 bases between. There are 11 residues in the CDR3. Here the CDR3 reads CSVESGGGYTF. Here the CDR3 DNA reads TGCAGCGTTGAGTCTGGGGGAGGCTACACCTTC. Together with reference TRBV29-1 and TRBJ1-2, the CDR3 gives the full variable domain: SAVISQKPSRDICQRGTSLTIQCQVDSQVTMMFWYRQQPGQSLTLIATANQGSEATYESGFVIDKFPISRPNLTFSTLTVSNMSPEDSSIYLCSVESGGGYTFGSGTRLTVV.

On this clonotype itself: A read error may produce the germline difference seen at one junction end. This chain uses TRBV7-6 with TRBJ2-7, with 9 nucleotides matching TRBD1. The CDR3 is made up of 16 amino acids. CDR1 is SGHVS, CDR2 FNYEAQ, per germline. CDR3 region: CARSLGGPGQGYEQYF. As DNA, the CDR3 is TGTGCCAGAAGCTTGGGTGGACCGGGACAGGGCTACGAGCAGTACTTC.

This clonotype was picked up a small number of times. The chain combines TRBV5-6 with TRBJ2-1; the match to TRBD2 covers 10 bases. The CDR3 spans 14 residues. J lost 6 bases, V lost 2 bases, and 2 bases had no gene match. Germline V CDR1 and CDR2: SGHDT, YYEEEE. The CDR3 DNA reads as TGTGCCAGCAGCTTACTAGCGGGACTCAATGAGCAGTTCTTC. Translated: CASSLLAGLNEQFF.

This clonotype has at least ten counts. The J gene is TRBJ1-3, the V gene TRBV20-1; 7 bases match TRBD1. With V trimmed by 5 bases and J by 2 bases, 6 bases remained unmatched. This CDR3 region has 14 residues. The V gene's germline CDR1 is DFQATT and CDR2 SNEGSKA (reference sequence). This CDR3 is CSAFQDRTGNTIYF. CDR3 in DNA: TGCAGTGCTTTCCAGGACAGGACTGGAAACACCATATATTTT.

Details on this clonotype: A read error may explain this, as a much larger clone is one base away. V usage is TRBV2 and J usage is TRBJ1-1; 7 nucleotides align to TRBD1. CDR3 length: 13 residues. The germline gives CDR1 SNHLY, CDR2 FYNNEI. Trimming took 2 bases from V and 7 from J; bases not matched to a gene: 4. CDR3 DNA sequence: TGTGCCAGCAGTGAAAGAGGGGGCGATGAAGCTTTCTTT. Protein sequence: CASSERGGDEAFF.

This clonotype came up once. V gene TRBV11-2 combines with J gene TRBJ2-5; 8 bases match TRBD2. The germline V gene encodes CDR1 SGHAT and CDR2 FQNNGV. Unmatched junction bases numbered 10, after V lost 8 bases and J lost 5 bases. The CDR3 extends over 14 amino acids. The CDR3 coding sequence is TGTGCCAGCGGAAGACGGGGGGGATTGGAGACCCAGTACTTC. It encodes CASGRRGGLETQYF.

CDR3 sequence reads: CASSLVSGETNYGYTF. CDR3 in DNA: TGCGCCAGCAGCTTGGTATCAGGGGAAACGAACTATGGCTACACCTTC. The chain combines TRBV5-1 with TRBJ1-2; D is possibly TRBD1 (6 bases). The CDR3 is made up of 16 amino acids. The germline CDR1 and CDR2 sequences are SGHRS and YFSETQ. Trimming took 0 bases from V and 2 from J, leaving 14 bases between them.